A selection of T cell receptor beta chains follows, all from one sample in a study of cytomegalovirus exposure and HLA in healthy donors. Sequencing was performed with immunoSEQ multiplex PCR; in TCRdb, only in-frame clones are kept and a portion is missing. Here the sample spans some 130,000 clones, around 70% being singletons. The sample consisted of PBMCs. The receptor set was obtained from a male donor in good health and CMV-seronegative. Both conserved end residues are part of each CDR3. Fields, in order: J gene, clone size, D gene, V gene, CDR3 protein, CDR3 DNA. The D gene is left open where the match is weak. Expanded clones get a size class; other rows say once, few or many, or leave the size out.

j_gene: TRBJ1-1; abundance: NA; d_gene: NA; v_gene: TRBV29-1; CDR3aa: CSVEVVGTEAFF; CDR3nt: TGCAGCGTTGAAGTGGTCGGCACTGAAGCTTTCTTT
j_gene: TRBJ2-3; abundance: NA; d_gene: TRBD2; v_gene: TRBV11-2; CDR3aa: CASSLGLAADTQYF; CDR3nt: TGTGCCAGCAGCTTAGGACTAGCTGCAGATACGCAGTATTTT
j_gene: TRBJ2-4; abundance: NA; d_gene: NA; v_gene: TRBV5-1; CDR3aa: CASSPSRGDKNIQYF; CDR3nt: TGCGCCAGCAGTCCTTCCAGGGGGGACAAAAACATTCAGTACTTC
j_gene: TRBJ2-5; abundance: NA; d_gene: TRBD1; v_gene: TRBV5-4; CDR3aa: CASSSGQGGETQYF; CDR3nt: TGTGCCAGCAGTTCGGGACAGGGTGGGGAGACCCAGTACTTC
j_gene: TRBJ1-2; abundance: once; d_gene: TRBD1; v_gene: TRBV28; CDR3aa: CASSSIGGARGYTF; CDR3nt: TGTGCCAGCAGTTCCATAGGGGGCGCTAGAGGCTACACCTTC
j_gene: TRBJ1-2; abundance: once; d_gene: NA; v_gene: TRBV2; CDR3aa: CASSTGRAEGYTF; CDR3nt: TGTGCCAGCAGTACAGGGAGGGCGGAGGGCTACACCTTC
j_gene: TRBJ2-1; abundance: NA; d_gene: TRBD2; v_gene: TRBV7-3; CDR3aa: CASSWTSGGNEQFF; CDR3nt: TGTGCCAGCAGTTGGACTAGCGGGGGCAATGAGCAGTTCTTC
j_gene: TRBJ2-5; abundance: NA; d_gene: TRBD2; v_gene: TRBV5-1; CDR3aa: CTSSSAASGGVQETQYF; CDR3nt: TGCACCAGCAGTTCCGCCGCTAGCGGGGGTGTTCAAGAGACCCAGTACTTC
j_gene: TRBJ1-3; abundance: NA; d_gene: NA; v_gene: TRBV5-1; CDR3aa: CASSLGLGNSGNTIYF; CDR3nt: TGCGCCAGCAGCTTGGGGCTAGGAAACTCTGGAAACACCATATATTTT
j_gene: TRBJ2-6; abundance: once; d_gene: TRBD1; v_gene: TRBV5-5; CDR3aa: CASSLAIRTGPDSGANVLTF; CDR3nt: TGTGCCAGCAGCTTGGCCATTAGGACAGGCCCCGACTCTGGGGCCAACGTCCTGACTTTC
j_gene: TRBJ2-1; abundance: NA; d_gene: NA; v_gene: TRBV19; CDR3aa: CASSIGGGIYNEQFF; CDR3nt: TGTGCCAGTAGTATAGGTGGCGGGATTTACAATGAGCAGTTCTTC
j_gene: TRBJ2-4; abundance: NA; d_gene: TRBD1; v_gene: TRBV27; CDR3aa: CASSPTGPKNIQYF; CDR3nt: TGTGCCAGCAGCCCGACAGGGCCGAAAAACATTCAGTACTTC
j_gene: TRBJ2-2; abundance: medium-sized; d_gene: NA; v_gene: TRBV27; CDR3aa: CASSLSGAVDTGELFF; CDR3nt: TGTGCCAGCAGTTTAAGTGGGGCCGTTGACACCGGGGAGCTGTTTTTT
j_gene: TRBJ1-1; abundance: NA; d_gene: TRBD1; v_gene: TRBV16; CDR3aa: CASSSRGRTEAFF; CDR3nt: TGTGCCAGCAGCTCCAGGGGGCGAACTGAAGCTTTCTTT
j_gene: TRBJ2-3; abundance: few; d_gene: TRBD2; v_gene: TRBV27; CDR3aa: CASSNIWRGGTDTQYF; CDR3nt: TGTGCCAGCAGCAATATCTGGCGGGGGGGCACAGATACGCAGTATTTT
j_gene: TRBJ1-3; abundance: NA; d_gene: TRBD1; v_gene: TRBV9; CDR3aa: CASSAGPGTGAGNTIYF; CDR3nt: TGTGCCAGCAGCGCCGGTCCCGGGACAGGGGCCGGAAACACCATATATTTT
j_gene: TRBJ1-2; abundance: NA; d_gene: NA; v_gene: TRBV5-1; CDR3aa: CASSQPGFYGYTF; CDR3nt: TGCGCCAGCAGCCAACCAGGGTTCTATGGCTACACCTTC
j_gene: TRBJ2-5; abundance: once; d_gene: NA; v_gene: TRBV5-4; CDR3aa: CASSLGLTQETQYF; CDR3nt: TGTGCCAGCAGCTTGGGCCTAACCCAAGAGACCCAGTACTTC
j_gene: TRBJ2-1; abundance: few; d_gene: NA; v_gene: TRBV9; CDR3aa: CASTTGDSNEQFF; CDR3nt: TGTGCCAGCACGACGGGGGACAGTAATGAGCAGTTCTTC
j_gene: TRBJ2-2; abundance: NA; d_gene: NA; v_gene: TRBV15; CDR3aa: CATSRAGSNTGELFF; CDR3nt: TGTGCCACCAGCAGAGCGGGGAGTAACACCGGGGAGCTGTTTTTT
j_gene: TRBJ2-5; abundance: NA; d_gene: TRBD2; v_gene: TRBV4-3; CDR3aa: CASSQGGTSGGPRYQETQYF; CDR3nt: TGCGCCAGCAGCCAAGGCGGGACTAGCGGGGGCCCTAGGTACCAAGAGACCCAGTACTTC
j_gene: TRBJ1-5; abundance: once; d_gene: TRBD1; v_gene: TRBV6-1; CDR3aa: CASRDRGSGNQPQHF; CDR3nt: TGTGCCAGCCGGGACAGGGGATCTGGCAATCAGCCCCAGCATTTT
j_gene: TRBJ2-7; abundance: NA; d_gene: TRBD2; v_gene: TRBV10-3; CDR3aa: CAITTSGPRGEQYF; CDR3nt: TGTGCCATAACTACTAGCGGCCCTAGAGGGGAGCAGTACTTC
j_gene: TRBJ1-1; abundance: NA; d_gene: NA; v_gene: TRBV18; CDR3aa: CASSPSQNTEAFF; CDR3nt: TGTGCCAGCTCACCATCACAGAACACTGAAGCTTTCTTT
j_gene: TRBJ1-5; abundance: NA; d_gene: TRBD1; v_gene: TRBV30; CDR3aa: CAWSVRQGHQPQHF; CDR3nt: TGTGCCTGGAGTGTACGACAGGGCCATCAGCCCCAGCATTTT
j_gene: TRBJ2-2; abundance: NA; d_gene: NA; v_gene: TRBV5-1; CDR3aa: CASSLSGGPNVGELFF; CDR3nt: TGCGCCAGCAGCTTGTCCGGAGGCCCAAACGTCGGGGAGCTGTTTTTT
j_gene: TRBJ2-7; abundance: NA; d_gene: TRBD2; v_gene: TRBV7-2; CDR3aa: CASSQNEGLAGWKAYEQYF; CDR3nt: TGTGCCAGCAGCCAAAACGAAGGACTAGCGGGTTGGAAAGCATACGAGCAGTACTTC
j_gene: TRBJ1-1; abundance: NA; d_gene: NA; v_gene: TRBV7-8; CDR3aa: CASSSPGQINTEAFF; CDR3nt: TGTGCCAGCAGCTCTCCGGGACAAATTAACACTGAAGCTTTCTTT
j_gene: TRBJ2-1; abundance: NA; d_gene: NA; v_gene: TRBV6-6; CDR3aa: CASSYAGPNYNEQFF; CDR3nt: TGTGCCAGCAGTTACGCGGGGCCGAACTACAATGAGCAGTTCTTC
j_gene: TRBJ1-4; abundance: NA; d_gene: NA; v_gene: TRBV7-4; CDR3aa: CASSLCTPRSSTNEKLFF; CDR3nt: TGTGCCAGCAGCCTGTGCACACCCAGGTCGAGCACTAATGAAAAACTGTTTTTT
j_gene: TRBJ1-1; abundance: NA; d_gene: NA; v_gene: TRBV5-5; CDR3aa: CASSLGAGPTEAFF; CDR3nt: TGTGCCAGCAGCCTCGGGGCGGGGCCCACTGAAGCTTTCTTT
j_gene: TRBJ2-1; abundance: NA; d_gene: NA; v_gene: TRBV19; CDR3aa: CASSIAAGYYNEQFF; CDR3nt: TGTGCCAGTAGTATAGCGGCGGGGTACTACAATGAGCAGTTCTTC
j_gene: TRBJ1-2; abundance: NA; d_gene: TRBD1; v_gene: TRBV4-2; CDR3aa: CASSQPGSDRGNGYTF; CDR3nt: TGTGCCAGCAGCCAACCGGGTTCCGACAGGGGGAACGGCTACACCTTC
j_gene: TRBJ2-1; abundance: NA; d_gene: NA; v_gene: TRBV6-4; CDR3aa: CASRDRVGAYNEQFF; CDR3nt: TGTGCCAGCAGGGACCGAGTCGGGGCCTACAATGAGCAGTTCTTC
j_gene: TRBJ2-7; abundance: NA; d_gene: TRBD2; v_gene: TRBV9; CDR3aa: CASSRGGSYEQYF; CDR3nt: TGTGCCAGCAGCCGGGGGGGCTCCTACGAGCAGTACTTC
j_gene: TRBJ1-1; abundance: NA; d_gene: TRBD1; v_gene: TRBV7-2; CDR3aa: CASSLLPDRVLATEAFF; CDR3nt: TGTGCCAGCAGCTTACTCCCGGACAGGGTATTAGCGACTGAAGCTTTCTTT
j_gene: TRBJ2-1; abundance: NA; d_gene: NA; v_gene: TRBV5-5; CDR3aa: CASRFGALSSYNEQFF; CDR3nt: TGTGCCAGCAGATTCGGAGCGTTAAGCTCCTACAATGAGCAGTTCTTC